This T cell receptor (beta chain) was identified in a study of blood T cell repertoires in COVID-19. Across the whole study: The study drew acute and convalescent COVID-19 samples from the United States, Italy and Spain. Sources were T cells, B-cell-depleted T cells, or PBMCs; the material itself was cDNA or gDNA.

This clone is a singleton in its sample. The CDR3 runs 13 residues. Deletions cut 3 bases from V and 4 bases from J, with 9 bases between. Original handling: Estimation of nucleated cell counts relied on the amplification of reference gene primers. The protocol was immunoSEQ multiplex PCR, while the TCRdb copy is restricted to in-frame clones and leaves out a portion. V, J and clone size are those of that table, while D and trimming were read from the DNA. Counted here are about 100,000 clones, under 95% occurring once; the ten biggest clones make up less than 1.5%. The chain carries TRBV12-3 or TRBV12-4 and TRBJ1-2; D is perhaps TRBD1 (6 bases). The sample consisted of peripheral blood. The TCR was taken from a woman younger than 45 with acute or convalescent COVID-19. The CDR3 loop reads CASSLGAAYGYTF. Here the CDR3 DNA reads TGTGCCAGCAGTTTGGGGGCAGCCTATGGCTACACCTTC.